The subject of this entry is one T cell receptor (beta chain). The target antigen is unknown. The CDR3 contains 16 residues. Germline V gene data show CDR1 as LNHDA and CDR2 as SQIVND (reference sequence). Unmatched junction bases numbered 7, after V lost 5 bases and J lost 6 bases. The record originates from a study of T cell responses to AZD1222 COVID-19 vaccine. Overall study: Second doses that came at about 4 or about 12 weeks were put together. General study findings and limits: Sampling that yielded the repertoires occurred only after the peak T cell response. Clonal diversity was possibly underestimated, and white British individuals and females predominated among donors. Once two AZD1222 doses were given, Spike-specific TCR breadth and depth went up.

Sequencing used immunoSEQ multiplex PCR; TCRdb keeps in-frame clones, though not all of them. The data hold some 40,000 clones, with 60% to 85% observed a single time. The gene calls are TRBV19 and TRBJ2-1, with 13 bases matching TRBD2. The starting material was peripheral blood, obtained on day 0 of AZD1222 vaccination. The source of this sequence is an adult in good health. The DNA for the CDR3 is TGTGCCAGTAGTTTAACTAGCGGGGGGGCCGTCAATGAGCAGTTCTTC. Protein: CASSLTSGGAVNEQFF.